The entry below gives a single T cell receptor (beta chain) sequence along with its context. What it recognizes is unknown. This sample also contains other DNA sequences that code for the same CDR3. Looked up from germline, CDR1 is MNHNS and CDR2 is SASEGT. The CDR3 totals 14 residues. V was clipped by 7 bases and J by 4 bases; unmatched bases: 6. The PCR had 60 Vbeta and 13 Jbeta primers. Method: immunoSEQ multiplex PCR; TCRdb's copy keeps in-frame clones and lacks some. The data show fewer than 200,000 clones, approximately 78% seen once. This record comes from a study of cytomegalovirus exposure and HLA in healthy donors. Study findings and constraints: A later analysis reportedly found fewer N-insertions in an Asian-associated ancestry cluster than the roughly 680-donor mean.

These donors, healthy bone marrow donors, were studied. Sequences were obtained from PBMCs. This clonotype was sampled from a woman aged 18 to 35 in good health and CMV-seronegative. This sequence joins TRBV6-1 and TRBJ2-1; TRBD2 agrees at 8 bases. CDR3 region: CASITGGSYNEQFF. In DNA form, the CDR3 reads TGTGCCAGCATAACGGGAGGGTCTTACAATGAGCAGTTCTTC.